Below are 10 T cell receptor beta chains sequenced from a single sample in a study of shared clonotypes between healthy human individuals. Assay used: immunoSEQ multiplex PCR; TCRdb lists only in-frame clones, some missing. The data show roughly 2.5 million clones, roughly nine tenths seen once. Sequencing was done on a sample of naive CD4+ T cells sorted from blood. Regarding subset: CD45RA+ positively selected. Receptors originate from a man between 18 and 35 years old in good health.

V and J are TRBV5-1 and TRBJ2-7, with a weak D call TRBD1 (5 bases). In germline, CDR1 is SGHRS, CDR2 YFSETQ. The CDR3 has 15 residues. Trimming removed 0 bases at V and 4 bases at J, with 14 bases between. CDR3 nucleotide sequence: TGCGCCAGCAGCTTGGGGGGCCAGAGTGCATACGAGCAGTACTTC. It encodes CASSLGGQSAYEQYF.

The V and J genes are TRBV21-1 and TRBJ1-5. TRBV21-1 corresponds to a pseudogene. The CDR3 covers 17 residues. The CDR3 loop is CARTSRTGGGSDQPQHF. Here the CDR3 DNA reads TGTGCCAGGACCAGCCGGACTGGTGGGGGTTCAGATCAGCCCCAGCATTTT.

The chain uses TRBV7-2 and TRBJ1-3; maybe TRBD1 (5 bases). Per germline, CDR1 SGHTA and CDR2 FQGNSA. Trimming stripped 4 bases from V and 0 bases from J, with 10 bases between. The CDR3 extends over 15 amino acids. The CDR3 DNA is TGTGCCAGCAGCTCTCAGGGCCTCTCTGGAAACACCATATATTTT. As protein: CASSSQGLSGNTIYF. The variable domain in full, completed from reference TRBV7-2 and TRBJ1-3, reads GAGVSQSPSNKVTEKGKDVELRCDPISGHTALYWYRQSLGQGLEFLIYFQGNSAPDKSGLPSDRFSAERTGGSVSTLTIQRTQQEDSAVYLCASSSQGLSGNTIYFGEGSWLTVV.

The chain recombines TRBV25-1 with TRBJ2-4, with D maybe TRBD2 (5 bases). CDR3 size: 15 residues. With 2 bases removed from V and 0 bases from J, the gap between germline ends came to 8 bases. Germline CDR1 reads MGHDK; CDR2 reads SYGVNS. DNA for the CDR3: TGTGCCAGCAGTGAAGAGGGTGTAGCCAAAAACATTCAGTACTTC. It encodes CASSEEGVAKNIQYF.

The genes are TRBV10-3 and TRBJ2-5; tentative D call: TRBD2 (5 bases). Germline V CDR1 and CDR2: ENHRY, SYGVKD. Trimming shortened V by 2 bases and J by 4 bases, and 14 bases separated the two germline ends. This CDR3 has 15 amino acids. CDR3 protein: CAISEAPLASETQYF. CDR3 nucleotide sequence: TGTGCCATCAGTGAGGCCCCCCTAGCATCAGAGACCCAGTACTTC.

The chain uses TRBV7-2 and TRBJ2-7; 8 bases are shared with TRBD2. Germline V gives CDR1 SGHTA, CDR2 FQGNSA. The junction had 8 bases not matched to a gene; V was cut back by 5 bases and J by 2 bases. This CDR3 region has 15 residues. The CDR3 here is CASSPSGGRTYEQYF. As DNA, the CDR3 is TGTGCCAGCAGCCCCTCGGGCGGGAGGACCTACGAGCAGTACTTC.

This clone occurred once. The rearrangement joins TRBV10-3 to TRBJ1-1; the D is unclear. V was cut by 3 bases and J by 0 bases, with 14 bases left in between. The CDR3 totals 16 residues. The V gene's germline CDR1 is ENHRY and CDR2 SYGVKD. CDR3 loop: CAISDLAGGVNTEAFF. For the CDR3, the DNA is TGTGCCATCAGTGATCTGGCTGGCGGGGTGAACACTGAAGCTTTCTTT.

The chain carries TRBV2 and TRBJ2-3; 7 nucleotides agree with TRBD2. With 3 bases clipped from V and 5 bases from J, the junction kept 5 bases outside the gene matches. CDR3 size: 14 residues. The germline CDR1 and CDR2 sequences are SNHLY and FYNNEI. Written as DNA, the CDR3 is TGTGCCAGCAGTGAGTGGGGGGGAGGAGATACGCAGTATTTT. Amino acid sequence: CASSEWGGGDTQYF.

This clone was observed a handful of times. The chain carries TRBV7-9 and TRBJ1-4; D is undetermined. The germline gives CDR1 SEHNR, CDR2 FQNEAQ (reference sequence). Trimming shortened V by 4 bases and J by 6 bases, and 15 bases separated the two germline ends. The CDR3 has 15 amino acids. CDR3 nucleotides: TGTGCCAGCAGCTCCCGGCCAGGAACGGATGAAAAACTGTTTTTT. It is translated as CASSSRPGTDEKLFF.

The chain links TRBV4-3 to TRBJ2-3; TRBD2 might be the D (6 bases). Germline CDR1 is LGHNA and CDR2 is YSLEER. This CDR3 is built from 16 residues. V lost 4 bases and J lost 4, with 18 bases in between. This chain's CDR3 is CASSPTGVNTADTQYF. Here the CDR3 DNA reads TGCGCCAGCAGCCCCACGGGGGTTAATACAGCAGATACGCAGTATTTT.